This is a list of T cell receptor beta chains from one sample in a study of cytomegalovirus exposure and HLA in healthy donors. The data were produced by immunoSEQ multiplex PCR, yet TCRdb's version contains in-frame clones alone and is incomplete. Its table records about 88,000 clones. Sequencing was carried out using PBMCs. The receptors were gathered from a girl under 18 in good health and CMV-seropositive. CDR3s leave out the opening cysteine and the closing phenylalanine or tryptophan. Fields, in order: J gene, V gene, CDR3 protein.

TRBJ2-3 TRBV19 ATRNSGGLTDTQY
TRBJ1-5 TRBV27 ASSPSGVFNQPQH
TRBJ1-6 TRBV4-1 ASSQEGQGDSPLH
TRBJ1-2 TRBV7-8 ASSLAPQGAYGYT
TRBJ1-5 TRBV7-9 ASSSLGYNQPQH
TRBJ1-3 TRBV11-3 ASSPFGTGDSGNTIY
TRBJ2-5 TRBV30 AWRGKGLAGETQY
TRBJ1-2 TRBV10-3 AISDAGTAYGYT
TRBJ1-5 TRBV28 ASSTGDSSNQPQH
TRBJ2-1 TRBV9 ASSVDAREQF
TRBJ2-7 TRBV7-2 ASRADRGSSYEQY
TRBJ2-6 TRBV5-6 ASSLGGHGGANVLT
TRBJ2-2 TRBV10-3 AISESGRGPTGELF
TRBJ2-3 TRBV7-8 ASSRIRRGEITDTQY
TRBJ1-1 TRBV4-3 ASSQMDRGDTEAF
TRBJ2-3 TRBV5-1 ASSLELDGGTDTQY
TRBJ2-7 TRBV27 ASSLTGFAYEQY
TRBJ1-4 TRBV6-1 ASSDGGQGEKLF
TRBJ1-5 TRBV30 AWSVSFREPQH
TRBJ2-1 TRBV4-1 ASSQVDLVVDNEQF
TRBJ2-3 TRBV7-3 ASSSQGSRTDTQY
TRBJ1-4 TRBV7-6 ASSPVGFSGEKLF
TRBJ1-2 TRBV27 ASRLQGLSPYGYT
TRBJ2-1 TRBV10-3 AIKPGTGDYNEQF
TRBJ2-3 TRBV7-2 ASSLKQGWTDTQY
TRBJ1-3 TRBV13 ASSRGQGRNTIY
TRBJ2-3 TRBV9 ASSVEGADTDTQY
TRBJ2-5 TRBV6-5 ASSRGTVQETQY
TRBJ1-5 TRBV9 ASSVDGNSNQPQH
TRBJ2-5 TRBV12-5 ASGLVLETQY
TRBJ1-2 TRBV28 ATPGHSGRGYT
TRBJ1-2 TRBV4-3 ASSRGGGGGLANYGYT
TRBJ2-2 TRBV2 AFKAANTGELF
TRBJ1-3 TRBV9 ASSVGQENSGNTIY
TRBJ1-1 TRBV9 ASSLIENTEAF
TRBJ2-7 TRBV9 ASSVGDRGEQY
TRBJ2-5 TRBV5-1 ASSFPVDYPGETQY
TRBJ1-1 TRBV6-5 ASNKDSHMNTEAF
TRBJ1-6 TRBV6-6 ASRQQGYYNSPLH
TRBJ1-2 TRBV4-3 ASSQEAGTANYGYT
TRBJ1-4 TRBV6-1 ASSTYEKLF
TRBJ2-5 TRBV6-5 ASSIGTSGQETQY
TRBJ2-1 TRBV30 AWSASGNEQF
TRBJ2-4 TRBV27 ASSWGGGATKNIQY
TRBJ1-1 TRBV5-6 ASSLGQALEAF